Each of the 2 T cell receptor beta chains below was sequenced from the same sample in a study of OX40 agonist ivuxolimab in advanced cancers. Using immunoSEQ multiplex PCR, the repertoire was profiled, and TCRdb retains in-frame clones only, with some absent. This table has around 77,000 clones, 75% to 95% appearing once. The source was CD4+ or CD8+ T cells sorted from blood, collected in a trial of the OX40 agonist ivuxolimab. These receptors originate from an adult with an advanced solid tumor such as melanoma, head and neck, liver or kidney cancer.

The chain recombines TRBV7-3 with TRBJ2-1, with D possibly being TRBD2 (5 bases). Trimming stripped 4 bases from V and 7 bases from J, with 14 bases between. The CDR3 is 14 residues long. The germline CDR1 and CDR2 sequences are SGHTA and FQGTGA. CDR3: CASSSTGSGNEQFF. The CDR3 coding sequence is TGTGCCAGCAGCTCCACGGGGTCCGGTAATGAGCAGTTCTTC.

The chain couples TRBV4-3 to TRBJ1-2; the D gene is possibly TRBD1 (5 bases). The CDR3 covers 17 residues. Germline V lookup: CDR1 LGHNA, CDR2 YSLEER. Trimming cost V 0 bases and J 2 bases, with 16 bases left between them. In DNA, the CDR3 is TGCGCCAGCAGCCAAGAGGATGGGGGACCCTCCAACTATGGCTACACCTTC. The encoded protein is CASSQEDGGPSNYGYTF.